This TCR beta chain was captured in a study of blood T cell repertoires in COVID-19. Study-level background: Samples representing acute and convalescent COVID-19 were sourced from the United States, Italy and Spain. T cells, B-cell-depleted T cells, or PBMCs supplied cDNA or gDNA.

The repertoire was sequenced with immunoSEQ multiplex PCR; TCRdb's copy has only in-frame clones and lacks some. The sample includes under 250,000 clones, 65% to 90% of them seen just once. V was shortened by 3 bases and J by 5 bases, with 10 bases between the two germline ends. This CDR3 has 13 residues. In germline, CDR1 is LNHDA, CDR2 SQIVND (reference sequence). The chain has TRBV19 and TRBJ1-1, with D unresolved. The receptor was isolated from a man between 45 and 60 years old with COVID-19, enrolled during active disease. Sequenced material: peripheral blood. CDR3: CASSITLRTEAFF. The CDR3, as DNA: TGTGCCAGTAGTATCACCCTCAGGACTGAAGCTTTCTTT.